The subject of this entry is one T cell receptor (beta chain). This CDR3 is 12 amino acids long. The ends were cut back, 6 bases at V and 5 bases at J, with 8 bases in the middle. In germline, CDR1 is MDHEN, CDR2 SYDVKM. All recovered Cohort 3 donors got two negative PCRs, got clearance, or saw symptom resolution. Profiled with immunoSEQ multiplex PCR; TCRdb holds only in-frame clones, not every one. The sample holds fewer than 200,000 clones; roughly 85% are singletons and the top ten take roughly 9%. This record comes from a study of blood T cell repertoires in COVID-19. Study overall: Spain, Italy and the United States supplied samples that represented acute and convalescent COVID-19.

Sequences were obtained from PBMCs or T cells enriched from blood (not recorded which). The TCR originated in a young woman who had recovered from COVID-19. This chain joins TRBV28 and TRBJ1-5; the D gene is possibly TRBD1 (5 bases). Here the CDR3 reads CASRLTDQPQHF. The DNA of the CDR3 is TGTGCCAGCAGACTGACAGATCAGCCCCAGCATTTT.